Included here is one T cell receptor beta chain sequence, with context. It was by 5'RACE with 10-nucleotide random UMIs that the cDNA was made. TCRdb re-analysed the 5' RACE reads in MiXCR, keeping a single row per CDR3 protein. The sample yields about 38,000 distinct CDR3 sequences, approximately 7.2% seen once. Healthy controls were blood bank volunteers in Maryland, USA. The sorted-subset TCR libraries were prepared using 1 million CD4+ or CD8+ T cells as the starting material. These data originate in a study of neurological immune-mediated disorders. The CDR3 is 15 residues long. V was pared by 7 bases and J by 0 bases, with 11 bases between. Germline CDR1 and CDR2: SGHNT and YYREEE (reference sequence).

J is TRBJ2-6 and V is TRBV5-4; D unresolved. Sequenced material: CD4+ T cells from blood. The receptor's source is a man aged 50-60 years in good health. CDR3 coding DNA: TGTGCCAGCTCCCAGTCCTTCTCTGGGGCCAACGTCCTGACTTTC. It translates to CASSQSFSGANVLTF.